Below, one TCR beta chain is given with its context. Its antigen is as yet unknown. The PCR was carried out with 60 Vbeta primers and 13 Jbeta primers. Assay: immunoSEQ multiplex PCR; the TCRdb copy retains only in-frame clones and omits some. The table has about 140,000 clones, more than 75% seen once. All donors participated as healthy donors of bone marrow. Trimming took 3 bases from V and 6 from J; bases not matched to a gene: 7. Germline-derived CDR1 and CDR2 are MNHEY and SVGAGI. The CDR3 sequence is 14 residues long. This sample is part of a study of cytomegalovirus exposure and HLA in healthy donors. Study results and limitations: Beyond CMV serostatus, there was no information to go on about immune exposure. After further analysis at a later stage, 15,000 to 20,000 TCR beta sequences were associated with HLA alleles at 0.05 false discovery rate.

The chain employs TRBV6-5 and TRBJ2-7; 8 positions agree with TRBD1. Specimen: PBMCs. The clonotype comes from a female donor in good health and CMV-seronegative. The CDR3 protein is CASSYSRGLGEQYF. The CDR3, as DNA: TGTGCCAGCAGTTATTCCAGGGGGCTGGGCGAGCAGTACTTC.